The rows below give T cell receptor beta chains drawn from one sample of a study of pediatric ulcerative colitis. Produced via immunoSEQ multiplex PCR; TCRdb's table is partial and in-frame only. This table holds 30,000 or so clones, roughly 77% found once. Input material: gut tissue. The source of these receptors is a boy aged 5-17 years with mild ulcerative colitis. Both conserved end residues are part of each CDR3. The D gene is left open where the match is weak. Not all rows give a size; the values are once, few, many and, for expanded clones, a class.

d_call j_call v_call clone_size cdr3_aa cdr3_nt
TRBD1 TRBJ1-1 TRBV5-1 . CASSYSATGLNTEAFF TGCGCCAGCAGCTACAGCGCGACAGGGTTGAACACTGAAGCTTTCTTT
. TRBJ1-1 TRBV7-3 . CASSPQQGGDTEAFF TGTGCCAGCAGCCCTCAACAGGGAGGGGACACTGAAGCTTTCTTT
. TRBJ1-3 TRBV5-1 . CASSPEPGVAGNTIYF TGCGCCAGCAGCCCCGAACCGGGGGTTGCTGGAAACACCATATATTTT
TRBD2 TRBJ2-3 TRBV30 . CAWSRGLAGLQQYF TGTGCCTGGAGTCGGGGACTAGCGGGTCTTCAGCAGTATTTT
TRBD1 TRBJ1-6 TRBV7-2 few CASSVTGTEDPLHF TGTGCCAGCAGTGTGACAGGGACGGAGGATCCCCTCCACTTT
. TRBJ2-3 TRBV5-5 . CASSLGTAGDTQYF TGTGCCAGCAGCTTGGGGACAGCGGGGGATACGCAGTATTTT
TRBD2 TRBJ2-4 TRBV7-2 . CASSQGLAGGPFWNIQYF TGTGCCAGCAGCCAGGGACTAGCGGGGGGGCCGTTTTGGAACATTCAGTACTTC
. TRBJ1-1 TRBV5-1 . CASSNSWDTEAFF TGCGCCAGCAGCAACTCGTGGGACACTGAAGCTTTCTTT
. TRBJ1-1 TRBV15 . CATSRPTRHTEAFF TGTGCCACCAGCAGACCGACACGCCACACTGAAGCTTTCTTT
TRBD1 TRBJ2-5 TRBV2 . CASSELTGRETQYF TGTGCCAGCAGTGAATTGACAGGGCGAGAGACCCAGTACTTC
. TRBJ1-5 TRBV29-1 . CSVVGGKNQPQHF TGCAGCGTTGTGGGGGGTAAGAATCAGCCCCAGCATTTT
. TRBJ2-1 TRBV30 . CAWSVGQGYNEQFF TGTGCCTGGAGTGTAGGGCAGGGGTACAATGAGCAGTTCTTC
. TRBJ2-6 TRBV7-9 medium-sized CASTESLRGGKDLTF TGTGCCAGCACCGAATCCTTACGTGGCGGGAAAGACTTGACTTTC
TRBD1 TRBJ1-5 TRBV2 few CASSTRGAGNQPQHF TGTGCCAGCAGCACCAGGGGGGCTGGCAATCAGCCCCAGCATTTT
. TRBJ2-7 TRBV6-1 . CASNFGFSYEQYF TGTGCCAGCAATTTTGGTTTCTCCTACGAGCAGTACTTC
TRBD1 TRBJ2-7 TRBV4-2 . CASSLSGTGTTEQYF TGTGCCAGCAGCCTTTCCGGGACAGGGACAACCGAGCAGTACTTC
. TRBJ2-5 TRBV5-4 . CASSFLGRRGTQYF TGTGCCAGCAGCTTTTTAGGGAGGCGAGGGACCCAGTACTTC
TRBD2 TRBJ2-2 TRBV2 . CASRPNPGGVLFF TGTGCCAGCAGACCTAACCCTGGGGGGGTGCTGTTTTTT
TRBD1 TRBJ1-2 TRBV5-6 . CASSPGTDTYGYTF TGTGCCAGCAGCCCCGGGACAGATACTTATGGCTACACCTTC
. TRBJ1-1 TRBV14 . CASSQRGDTEAFF TGTGCCAGCAGCCAGAGAGGGGACACTGAAGCTTTCTTT
TRBD1 TRBJ1-6 TRBV7-2 . CASSLWTGNSPLHF TGTGCCAGCAGCCTCTGGACAGGGAATTCACCCCTCCACTTT
TRBD2 TRBJ2-1 TRBV9 . CASSVGGGVHNEQFF TGTGCCAGCAGCGTAGGCGGGGGGGTTCACAATGAGCAGTTCTTC
TRBD1 TRBJ2-2 TRBV27 . CASSPTGAPTGELFF TGTGCCAGCAGCCCGACAGGGGCGCCCACCGGGGAGCTGTTTTTT
. TRBJ2-7 TRBV7-6 . CASSPGRANRVYEQYF TGTGCCAGCAGCCCCGGAAGGGCCAACCGGGTCTACGAGCAGTACTTC
TRBD1 TRBJ2-7 TRBV27 . CASSLHRGYEQYF TGTGCCAGCAGTTTACACAGGGGGTACGAGCAGTACTTC
. TRBJ1-3 TRBV25-1 few CASSELTPSSGNTIYF TGTGCCAGCAGTGAACTAACCCCGAGCTCTGGAAACACCATATATTTT
. TRBJ2-3 TRBV4-1 . CASTVGRPSTDTQYF TGCGCCAGCACCGTAGGGAGGCCGAGCACAGATACGCAGTATTTT
. TRBJ2-5 TRBV29-1 . CSAWHPTETQYF TGCAGCGCCTGGCACCCGACAGAGACCCAGTACTTC
TRBD1 TRBJ1-5 TRBV5-8 few CASSRDRDQPQHF TGTGCCAGCAGCCGGGACAGGGATCAGCCCCAGCATTTT
TRBD1 TRBJ2-7 TRBV5-1 once CASSGTDYSYEQYF TGCGCCAGCTCCGGGACAGACTACTCCTACGAGCAGTACTTC
TRBD1 TRBJ2-4 TRBV5-1 . CASSRDRAKNIQYF TGCGCCAGCAGCCGGGACAGGGCCAAAAACATTCAGTACTTC
. TRBJ1-1 TRBV5-8 . CASSRRRWAEAFF TGTGCCAGCAGCCGCAGAAGATGGGCTGAAGCTTTCTTT
. TRBJ2-7 TRBV18 once CASSPSPGQLTYEQYF TGTGCCAGCTCACCAAGCCCCGGACAGCTAACCTACGAGCAGTACTTC
. TRBJ1-3 TRBV6-6 . CASSYSFSGNTIYF TGTGCCAGCAGTTACAGTTTCTCTGGAAACACCATATATTTT
. TRBJ1-4 TRBV21-1 . CASRTGYGNGDEKLFF TGTGCCAGCAGGACAGGGTATGGGAACGGGGATGAAAAACTGTTTTTT
TRBD1 TRBJ1-1 TRBV5-6 . CASSSDRVETEAFF TGTGCCAGCAGCTCGGACAGGGTGGAGACTGAAGCTTTCTTT
. TRBJ1-1 TRBV6-5 . CASSYWGDSNTEAFF TGTGCCAGCAGTTACTGGGGGGACTCGAACACTGAAGCTTTCTTT
. TRBJ1-1 TRBV4-2 . CASSQDRVSGGEAFF TGTGCCAGCAGCCAAGATAGGGTCTCTGGCGGTGAAGCTTTCTTT
. TRBJ1-6 TRBV4-2 . CASSLRGGDNSPLHF TGTGCCAGCAGCCTTAGGGGGGGGGATAATTCACCCCTCCACTTT
TRBD1 TRBJ1-1 TRBV5-1 . CASSRGRNTEAFF TGCGCCAGCAGTAGGGGGCGGAACACTGAAGCTTTCTTT
. TRBJ1-6 TRBV14 . CASSQLANSPLHF TGTGCCAGCAGCCAACTCGCTAACTCACCCCTCCACTTT
. TRBJ1-2 TRBV25-1 once CASSAGYGYTF TGTGCCAGCAGTGCGGGGTATGGCTACACCTTC
. TRBJ1-2 TRBV5-5 . CASSYIGGLFGTF TGTGCCAGCAGTTACATCGGCGGCTTATTCGGCACCTTC
. TRBJ1-1 TRBV11-2 few CASSFNMNTEAFF TGTGCCAGCAGCTTTAATATGAACACTGAAGCTTTCTTT
TRBD2 TRBJ2-1 TRBV30 . CAWSGGSGGVKGDDEQFF TGTGCCTGGAGTGGAGGTAGCGGGGGCGTTAAAGGTGACGATGAGCAGTTCTTC
TRBD2 TRBJ2-3 TRBV9 . CASSVVVAGSAGAQYF TGTGCCAGCAGCGTAGTGGTAGCGGGTTCCGCCGGAGCGCAGTATTTT
. TRBJ1-3 TRBV6-1 . CASSVRKSGNTIYF TGTGCCAGCAGTGTGAGGAAATCTGGAAACACCATATATTTT
TRBD1 TRBJ2-1 TRBV11-3 . CASSTRQGYNEQFF TGTGCCAGCAGCACTCGACAGGGGTACAATGAGCAGTTCTTC
. TRBJ1-1 TRBV5-1 . CASRTGLLNTEAFF TGCGCCAGCCGTACCGGGCTCTTGAACACTGAAGCTTTCTTT
TRBD1 TRBJ2-6 TRBV4-1 . CASSQGQGGANVLTF TGCGCCAGCAGCCAAGGACAGGGTGGGGCCAACGTCCTGACTTTC
. TRBJ1-1 TRBV7-9 few CASSPQGTTEAFF TGTGCCAGCAGCCCCCAGGGGACTACTGAAGCTTTCTTT
. TRBJ1-1 TRBV29-1 . CSATGLMNTEAFF TGCAGCGCCACGGGACTGATGAACACTGAAGCTTTCTTT
. TRBJ1-5 TRBV2 few CASSAQGLGASWIYSNQPQHF TGTGCCAGCAGCGCTCAGGGATTGGGAGCTTCTTGGATATATAGCAATCAGCCCCAGCATTTT
. TRBJ1-2 TRBV2 . CASRDETLYGYTF TGTGCCAGCCGAGACGAGACCCTCTATGGCTACACCTTC
. TRBJ2-7 TRBV5-8 . CASRPMGRGYEQYF TGTGCCAGCAGACCGATGGGACGAGGGTACGAGCAGTACTTC
. TRBJ2-5 TRBV27 . CASSPNLGAETQYF TGTGCCAGCAGTCCTAATCTCGGGGCGGAGACCCAGTACTTC
. TRBJ1-1 TRBV7-8 . CASRNTMNTEAFF TGTGCCAGCAGAAATACTATGAACACTGAAGCTTTCTTT
TRBD1 TRBJ2-7 TRBV10-3 few CAISESVDRSYEQYF TGTGCCATCAGTGAGTCGGTGGACAGGTCCTACGAGCAGTACTTC
. TRBJ2-7 TRBV5-1 . CASSRGARYEQYF TGCGCCAGCAGCCGGGGGGCACGGTACGAGCAGTACTTC
. TRBJ2-3 TRBV5-4 few CASSQPGDTDTQYF TGTGCCAGCAGCCAACCAGGGGACACAGATACGCAGTATTTT